The 19 T cell receptor beta chains in this list originate from one sample, sequenced in a study of glioma-infiltrating T cells. TCR alpha and beta CDR3 regions were amplified from RNA using iRepertoire nested multiplex PCR. TCRdb independently ran MiXCR on the multiplex PCR reads; one entry per CDR3 protein. The data contain roughly 100,000 distinct CDR3 sequences, under 30% of them singletons. Sequencing was carried out using glioma tissue, nonneoplastic brain tissue, or PBMCs (not recorded which). Receptor source: a human donor with low-grade glioma or glioblastoma, undergoing nonglioma brain surgery, or in good health (not recorded which).

This clonotype was seen a few times. The chain employs TRBV29-1 and TRBJ1-2; the match to TRBD1 covers 7 bases. V was clipped by 5 bases and J by 0 bases; unmatched bases: 9. This CDR3 has 15 amino acids. Germline CDR1 is SQVTM and CDR2 is ANQGSEA. This CDR3 reads CSVRDRLGANYGYTF. For the CDR3, the DNA is TGCAGCGTTAGGGACAGACTTGGGGCTAACTATGGCTACACCTTC.

This clonotype was picked up many times. The chain links TRBV6-6 to TRBJ1-1; weak D call: TRBD1 (5 bases). Trimming removed 2 bases from V and 7 bases from J, with 5 bases in between. The germline CDR1 and CDR2 sequences are MNHNY and SVGAGI (reference sequence). CDR3 length equals 11 residues. CDR3 in DNA: TGTGCCAGCAGTTACGGGGGTGAAGCTTTCTTT. Encoded protein: CASSYGGEAFF.

This clonotype was counted once. This CDR3 is missing its conserved last phenylalanine or tryptophan, likely due to a read error. The chain joins TRBV7-2 to TRBJ2-5, with D possibly TRBD2 on 5 matching bases. CDR3 length: 15 residues. CDR1 and CDR2 (germline): SGHTA, FQGNSA. Trimming pared 0 bases from V and 5 bases from J, leaving 13 bases between. The CDR3 sequence is CASSLAGNRGETQYL. The CDR3 DNA is TGTGCCAGCAGCTTAGCGGGAAACCGAGGGGAGACCCAGTACCTC.

This clonotype occurred once. V gene TRBV30 combines with J gene TRBJ2-3; TRBD2 aligns across 7 bases. Germline V gene data show CDR1 as GTSNPN and CDR2 as SVGIG (reference sequence). The junction had 13 bases not matched to a gene; V was cut back by 0 bases and J by 7 bases. The CDR3 consists of 16 residues. CDR3: CAWSVYQRGGLHTQYF. In DNA, the CDR3 is TGTGCCTGGAGTGTGTACCAGCGGGGAGGGTTACATACGCAGTATTTT. Full variable domain (missing parts from reference TRBV30 and TRBJ2-3): SQTIHQWPATLVQPVGSPLSLECTVEGTSNPNLYWYRQAAGRGLQLLFYSVGIGQISSEVPQNLSASRPQDRQFILSSKKLLLSDSGFYLCAWSVYQRGGLHTQYFGPGTRLTVL.

The chain employs TRBV5-6 and TRBJ2-1; 9 bases are shared with TRBD1. Trimming removed 7 bases from V and 15 bases from J; junction bases left unmatched: 11. The CDR3 is made up of 12 amino acids. Germline CDR1 and CDR2: SGHDT and YYEEEE. In nucleotides, the CDR3 is TGTGCCAGCTTTTTGGACAGGGGCACCCCGTTCTTC. It specifies CASFLDRGTPFF.

The CDR3 DNA reads TGTGCCACCCGGACAGCCCACACCGGGGAGCTGTTTTTT. Encoded protein: CATRTAHTGELFF. J is TRBJ2-2 and V is TRBV19, with D perhaps TRBD1 (6 bases). The V and J ends lost 10 bases and 3 bases respectively, with 12 bases between them. The CDR3 is made up of 13 amino acids. Germline lookup yields CDR1 LNHDA and CDR2 SQIVND (reference sequence).

The table lists this clonotype with many counts. The V and J genes are TRBV6-2 or TRBV6-3 and TRBJ1-4; 7 positions agree with TRBD1. The CDR3 covers 15 residues. V lost 2 bases, J lost 6 bases, and 6 bases stayed unmatched. CDR1 and CDR2 from the germline V gene are MNHEY and SVGEGT. The CDR3 nucleotides are TGTGCCAGCAGTTACCCGGGACAGCTTCATGAAAAACTGTTTTTT. Protein sequence: CASSYPGQLHEKLFF.

This chain uses TRBV20-1 with TRBJ1-5; 9 nucleotides align to TRBD1. The length of the CDR3 is 16 residues. CDR1 is DFQATT and CDR2 is SNEGSKA in the germline V gene (reference sequence). V lost 3 bases to trimming and J lost 1 base; unmatched junction nucleotides: 7. The CDR3, as DNA: TGCAGTGCTAGCTTCCAGGACAGGGGCAGCAATCAGCCCCAGCATTTT. Protein sequence: CSASFQDRGSNQPQHF.

Worth noting for this clonotype: A single base separates this from a much larger clone, so it may be a read error. This rearrangement joins TRBV7-3 to TRBJ1-2; D ambiguous. The CDR3 has 13 amino acids. V was pared by 5 bases and J by 4 bases, with 11 bases between. Germline assignment: CDR1 SGHTA and CDR2 FQGTGA. The CDR3 is CASSRTWSYGYTF. Written as DNA, the CDR3 is TGTGCCAGCAGCCGTACATGGAGCTATGGCTACACCTTC.

As to this clonotype: This may come from a read error, since a much larger clone is one base off. This sequence joins TRBV7-9 and TRBJ1-1, with D uncertain. The CDR3 loop spans 12 amino acids. CDR1 is SEHNR and CDR2 is FQNEAQ in the germline V gene (reference sequence). The CDR3 DNA reads TGTGCCAGCAGCCACGACGGAACTGAAGATTTCTTT. It translates to CASSHDGTEDFF. The full variable domain, rest sourced from reference TRBV7-9 and TRBJ1-1, is DTGVSQNPRHKITKRGQNVTFRCDPISEHNRLYWYRQTLGQGPEFLTYFQNEAQLEKSRLLSDRFSAERPKGSFSTLEIQRTEQGDSAMYLCASSHDGTEDFFGQGTRLTVV.

This clonotype came up a few times. The genes are TRBV7-9 and TRBJ2-5; TRBD2 matches 8 bases. The CDR3 is 18 residues long. Germline V gives CDR1 SEHNR, CDR2 FQNEAQ (reference sequence). The V and J ends lost 3 bases and 4 bases, in that order; junction bases with no gene match: 16. CDR3 protein: CASSFSLAGRKGGETQYF. CDR3 nucleotide sequence: TGTGCCAGCAGCTTCTCCTTAGCGGGGCGGAAGGGGGGAGAGACCCAGTACTTC.

This clonotype has only a few counts. The chain employs TRBV12-5 and TRBJ2-5; TRBD1 agrees at 7 bases. Germline V gene data show CDR1 as LGHNT and CDR2 as FRNRAP. CDR3 length: 15 amino acids. Trimming took 1 base from V and 5 from J; bases not matched to a gene: 7. The CDR3: CASGLGQGREETQYF. Written as DNA, the CDR3 is TGTGCTAGTGGTTTGGGACAGGGTAGAGAGGAGACCCAGTACTTC.

V is TRBV12-3 or TRBV12-4 and J is TRBJ1-5; 9 bases are a match to TRBD1. The trim removed 6 bases at V and 4 bases at J, leaving 13 bases unmatched. There are 17 residues in the CDR3. CDR3 loop: CASSSSTGGPFNQPQHF. In DNA form, the CDR3 reads TGTGCCAGCAGCTCCTCGACAGGGGGGCCGTTTAATCAGCCCCAGCATTTT.

The chain uses TRBV24-1 and TRBJ2-3; D might be TRBD1 (5 bases). Germline CDR1 and CDR2: KGHDR and SFDVKD. V was shortened by 3 bases and J by 8 bases, with 20 bases between the two germline ends. CDR3 length: 16 amino acids. The CDR3 DNA sequence: TGTGCCACCAGTGATAACGGACAAGGACCGACCGGTACGCAGTATTTT. It is translated as CATSDNGQGPTGTQYF.

This clonotype has a count of ten or more. This chain joins TRBV2 and TRBJ2-5; TRBD1 is a possible D gene (5 bases). The CDR3 runs to 14 residues. V shed 9 bases and J shed 0 bases, with 14 bases lying between them. From germline, CDR1 is SNHLY and CDR2 FYNNEI. Written as DNA, the CDR3 is TGTGCCAGTGAGAGTGACAGTCACCAAGAGACCCAGTACTTC. Its protein is CASESDSHQETQYF.

At least ten counts were recorded for this clonotype. The V gene is TRBV20-1, the J gene TRBJ1-5; no clear D. CDR3 length equals 13 residues. Germline V gene data show CDR1 as DFQATT and CDR2 as SNEGSKA (reference sequence). V was trimmed by 6 bases and J by 4 bases, leaving 13 bases between them. CDR3 in amino acids: CSATDPRNQPQHF. The CDR3 bases are TGCAGTGCCACGGATCCTAGGAATCAGCCCCAGCATTTT.

Ten or more counts support this clonotype. The chain combines TRBV27 with TRBJ2-7, with no clear D. V lost 2 bases to trimming and J lost 5 bases, with 10 bases between them. Per the germline V gene, CDR1 is MNHEY and CDR2 is SMNVEV (reference sequence). The CDR3 is made up of 13 amino acids. CDR3 nucleotides: TGTGCCAGCAGTTTAATAGCTCACAACGAGCAGTACTTC. Translated: CASSLIAHNEQYF.

This clonotype was recorded only once. A much larger clone differs by one base, so this may be a read error. The V and J genes are TRBV3-1 and TRBJ1-6; D perhaps matches TRBD1 (5 bases). Germline V CDR1 and CDR2: LGHDT, YNNKEL (reference sequence). CDR3 length: 14 amino acids. The CDR3: CASSSQSGNSPLQF. CDR3 coding DNA: TGTGCCAGCAGCTCCCAATCAGGGAATTCACCCCTCCAATTT.

This clonotype was seen repeatedly, ten times or more. This sequence joins TRBV4-3 and TRBJ1-1, with 7 positions matching TRBD1. V trimming: 1 base; J trimming: 4 bases; junction bases outside the gene matches: 6. CDR3 length: 15 amino acids. The V gene's germline CDR1 is LGHNA and CDR2 YSLEER. The CDR3 sequence is CASSQVAGQTTEAFF. DNA for the CDR3: TGCGCCAGCAGCCAAGTTGCGGGACAGACCACTGAAGCTTTCTTT.